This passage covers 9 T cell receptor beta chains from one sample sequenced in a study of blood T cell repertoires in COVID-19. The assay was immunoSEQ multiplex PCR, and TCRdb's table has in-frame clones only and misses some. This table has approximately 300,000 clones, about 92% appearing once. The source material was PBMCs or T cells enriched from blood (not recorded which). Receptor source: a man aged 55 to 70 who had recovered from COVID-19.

The CDR3: CASSQTSGKLNEQFF. DNA of the CDR3: TGTGCCAGCAGCCAAACAAGCGGGAAGCTTAATGAGCAGTTCTTC. The genes are TRBV3-1 (or the pseudogene TRBV3-2) and TRBJ2-1, with 7 bases identical to TRBD2. Germline V lookup: CDR1 LGHDT, CDR2 YNNKEL (reference sequence). The CDR3 has 15 amino acids. V lost 2 bases and J lost 7; bases outside the gene matches: 8.

This CDR3 is CATSRFRGDQNTGELFF. CDR3 nucleotide sequence: TGTGCCACCAGCAGATTCAGGGGGGACCAGAACACCGGGGAGCTGTTTTTT. The chain links TRBV15 to TRBJ2-2, with D possibly TRBD1 on 7 matching bases. Germline CDR1 reads LNHNV; CDR2 reads YYDKDF (reference sequence). With 2 bases removed from V and 1 base from J, the gap between germline ends came to 14 bases. The CDR3 is made up of 17 amino acids. The full variable domain, its missing parts supplied by reference TRBV15 and TRBJ2-2, is DAMVIQNPRYQVTQFGKPVTLSCSQTLNHNVMYWYQQKSSQAPKLLFHYYDKDFNNEADTPDNFQSRRPNTSFCFLDIRSPGLGDTAMYLCATSRFRGDQNTGELFFGEGSRLTVL.

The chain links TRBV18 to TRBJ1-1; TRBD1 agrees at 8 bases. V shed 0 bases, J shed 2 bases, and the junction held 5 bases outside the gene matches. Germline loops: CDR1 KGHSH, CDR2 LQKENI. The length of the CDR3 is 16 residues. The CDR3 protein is CASSPPLAGGNTEAFF. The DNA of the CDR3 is TGTGCCAGCTCACCACCGCTGGCAGGGGGCAACACTGAAGCTTTCTTT.

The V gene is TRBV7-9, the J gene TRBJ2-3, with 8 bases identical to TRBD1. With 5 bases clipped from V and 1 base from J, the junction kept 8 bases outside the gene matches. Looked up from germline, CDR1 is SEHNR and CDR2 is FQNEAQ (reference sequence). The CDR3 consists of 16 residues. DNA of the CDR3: TGTGCCAGCAGCGCGGGACAGGTGGTCCGCACAGATACGCAGTATTTT. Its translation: CASSAGQVVRTDTQYF.

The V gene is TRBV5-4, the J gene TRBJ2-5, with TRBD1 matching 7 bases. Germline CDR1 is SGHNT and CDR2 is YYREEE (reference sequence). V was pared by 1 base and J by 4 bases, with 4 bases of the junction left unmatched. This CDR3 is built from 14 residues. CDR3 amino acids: CASSLRQGGETQYF. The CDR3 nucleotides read TGTGCCAGCAGCTTGAGACAGGGTGGAGAGACCCAGTACTTC.

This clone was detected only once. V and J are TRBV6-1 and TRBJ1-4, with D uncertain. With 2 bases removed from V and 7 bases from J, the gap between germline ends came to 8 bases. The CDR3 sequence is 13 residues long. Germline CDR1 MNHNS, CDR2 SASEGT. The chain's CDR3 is CASSEIQSEKLFF. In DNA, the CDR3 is TGTGCCAGCAGTGAAATACAGAGTGAAAAACTGTTTTTT.

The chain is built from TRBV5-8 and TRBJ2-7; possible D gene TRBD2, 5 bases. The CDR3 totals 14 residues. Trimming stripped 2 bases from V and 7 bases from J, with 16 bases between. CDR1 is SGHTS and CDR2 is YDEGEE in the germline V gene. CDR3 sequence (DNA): TGTGCCAGCAGCTTCCTCGGGCCAACGGGAGAGCAGTACTTC. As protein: CASSFLGPTGEQYF.

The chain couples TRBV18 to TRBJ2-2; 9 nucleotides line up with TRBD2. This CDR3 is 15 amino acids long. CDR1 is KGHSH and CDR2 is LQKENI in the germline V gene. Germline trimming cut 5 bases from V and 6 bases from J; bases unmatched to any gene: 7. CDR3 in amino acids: CASSSLAGDAGELFF. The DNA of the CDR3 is TGTGCCAGCTCATCATTAGCGGGAGACGCCGGGGAGCTGTTTTTT.

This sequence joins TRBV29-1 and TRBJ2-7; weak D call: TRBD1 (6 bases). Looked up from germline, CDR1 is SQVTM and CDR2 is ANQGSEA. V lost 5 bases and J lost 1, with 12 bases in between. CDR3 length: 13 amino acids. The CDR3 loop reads CSVSGERSYEQYF. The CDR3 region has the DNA TGCAGCGTTTCAGGGGAACGGTCCTACGAGCAGTACTTC.